In its sample, the clone carrying this T cell receptor beta chain was seen a few times. The record originates from a study of human T cells and chemical hapten exposure. MiXCR, run by TCRdb on the RACE reads, gives a single entry per CDR3 protein. The sample carries about 350,000 distinct CDR3 sequences, 4.5% to 5.5% recorded once. Described time point: pre-sensitization, week 0. Treatment of the sample: therapeutic diphenylcyclopropenone sensitization with weekly scalp DPC. CDR3 length equals 12 residues. Germline V gene sequence: CDR1 SQVTM, CDR2 ANQGSEA. Trimming shortened V by 7 bases and J by 4 bases, and 14 bases separated the two germline ends.

The sample here was whole blood, taken in connection with sensitization to the hapten diphenylcyclopropenone (DPC). This clonotype originated in a woman aged 18-29 years with alopecia areata. Some clones in this sample may be carry-over from other donors' samples. The chain uses TRBV29-1 and TRBJ2-7, with a weak D call TRBD1 (6 bases). The DNA for the CDR3 is TGCAGCGCCCGACAGGATCGTTACGAGCAGTACTTC. Translating gives CSARQDRYEQYF.